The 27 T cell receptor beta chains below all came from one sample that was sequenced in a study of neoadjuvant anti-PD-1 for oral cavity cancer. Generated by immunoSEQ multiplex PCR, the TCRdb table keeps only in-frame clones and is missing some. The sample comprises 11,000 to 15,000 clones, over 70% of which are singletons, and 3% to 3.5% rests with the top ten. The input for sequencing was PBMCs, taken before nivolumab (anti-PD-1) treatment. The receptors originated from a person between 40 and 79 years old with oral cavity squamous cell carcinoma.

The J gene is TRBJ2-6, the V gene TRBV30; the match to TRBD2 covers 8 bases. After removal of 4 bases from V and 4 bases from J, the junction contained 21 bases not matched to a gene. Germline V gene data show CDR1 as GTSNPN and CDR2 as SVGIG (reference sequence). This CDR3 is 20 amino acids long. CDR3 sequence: CAWTSSQREYRLGGANVLTF. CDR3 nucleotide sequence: TGTGCCTGGACCTCCTCACAGCGGGAGTATAGGCTGGGAGGGGCCAACGTCCTGACTTTC.

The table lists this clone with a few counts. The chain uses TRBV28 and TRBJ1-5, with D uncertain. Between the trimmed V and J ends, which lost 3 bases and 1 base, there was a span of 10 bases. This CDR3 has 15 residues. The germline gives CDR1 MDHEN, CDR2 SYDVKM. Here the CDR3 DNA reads TGTGCCAGCAGTTTTGGTCAGTGGAGCAATCAGCCCCAGCATTTT. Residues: CASSFGQWSNQPQHF.

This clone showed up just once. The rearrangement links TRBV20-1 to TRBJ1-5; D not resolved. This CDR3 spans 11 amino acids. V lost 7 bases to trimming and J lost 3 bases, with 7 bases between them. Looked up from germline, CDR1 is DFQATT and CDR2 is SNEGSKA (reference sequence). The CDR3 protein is CSVGLNQPQHF. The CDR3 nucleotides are TGCAGTGTAGGTCTCAATCAGCCCCAGCATTTT.

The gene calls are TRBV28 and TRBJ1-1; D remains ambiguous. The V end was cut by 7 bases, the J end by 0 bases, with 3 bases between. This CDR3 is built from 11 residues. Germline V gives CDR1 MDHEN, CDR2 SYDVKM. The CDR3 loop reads CASNLNTEAFF. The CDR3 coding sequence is TGTGCCAGCAACCTGAACACTGAAGCTTTCTTT.

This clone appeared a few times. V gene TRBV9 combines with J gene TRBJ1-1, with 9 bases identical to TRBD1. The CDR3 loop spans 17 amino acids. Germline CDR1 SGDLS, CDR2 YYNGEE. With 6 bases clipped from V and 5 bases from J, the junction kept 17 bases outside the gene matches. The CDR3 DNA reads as TGTGCCAGCACGAGAACAGGGGGCAATTTCAAAGGGACTGAAGCTTTCTTT. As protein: CASTRTGGNFKGTEAFF.

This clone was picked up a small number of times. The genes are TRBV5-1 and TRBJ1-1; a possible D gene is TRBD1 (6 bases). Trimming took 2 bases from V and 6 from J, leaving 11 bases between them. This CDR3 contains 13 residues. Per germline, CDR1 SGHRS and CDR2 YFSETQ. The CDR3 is CASSFTGYSEAFF. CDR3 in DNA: TGCGCCAGCAGCTTTACAGGGTATTCTGAAGCTTTCTTT.

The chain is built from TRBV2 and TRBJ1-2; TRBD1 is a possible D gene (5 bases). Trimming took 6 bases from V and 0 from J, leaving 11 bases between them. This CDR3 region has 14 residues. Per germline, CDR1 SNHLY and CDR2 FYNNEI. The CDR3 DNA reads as TGTGCCAGCAGGAGGACATTTGCTAACTATGGCTACACCTTC. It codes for CASRRTFANYGYTF.

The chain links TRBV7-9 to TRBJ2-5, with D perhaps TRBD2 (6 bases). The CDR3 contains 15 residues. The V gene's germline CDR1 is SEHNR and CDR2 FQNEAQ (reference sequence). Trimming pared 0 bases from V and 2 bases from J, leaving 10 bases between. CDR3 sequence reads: CASSLAETRQETQYF. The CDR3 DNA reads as TGTGCCAGCAGCTTAGCGGAGACTAGACAAGAGACCCAGTACTTC.

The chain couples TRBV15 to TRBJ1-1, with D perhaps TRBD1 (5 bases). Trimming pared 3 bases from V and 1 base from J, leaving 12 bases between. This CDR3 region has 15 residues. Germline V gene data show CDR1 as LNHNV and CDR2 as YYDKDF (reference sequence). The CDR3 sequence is CATSRAETGNTEAFF. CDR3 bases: TGTGCCACCAGCAGGGCCGAAACAGGGAACACTGAAGCTTTCTTT.

The CDR3 sequence: CASSLVGLPLGETGELFF. The CDR3 region has the DNA TGTGCCAGCAGCTTAGTTGGGCTACCACTAGGAGAAACCGGGGAGCTGTTTTTT. V and J are TRBV7-9 and TRBJ2-2; possible D gene TRBD2, 5 bases. Per germline, CDR1 SEHNR and CDR2 FQNEAQ (reference sequence). V lost 1 base and J 5 bases, leaving 20 bases between the germline ends. CDR3 length: 18 residues.

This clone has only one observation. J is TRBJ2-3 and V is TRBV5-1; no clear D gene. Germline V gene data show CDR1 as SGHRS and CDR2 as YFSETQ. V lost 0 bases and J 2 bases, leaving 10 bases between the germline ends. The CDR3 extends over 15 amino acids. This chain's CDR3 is CASSLESLDTDTQYF. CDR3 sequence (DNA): TGCGCCAGCAGCTTGGAAAGCCTAGACACAGATACGCAGTATTTT.

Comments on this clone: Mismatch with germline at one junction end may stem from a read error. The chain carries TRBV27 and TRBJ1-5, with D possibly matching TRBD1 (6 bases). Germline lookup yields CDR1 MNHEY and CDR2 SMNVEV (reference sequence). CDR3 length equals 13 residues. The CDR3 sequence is CASSSGPGGRLLF. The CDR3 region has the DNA TGTGCCAGCAGTTCGGGCCCCGGGGGCAGACTACTATTT.

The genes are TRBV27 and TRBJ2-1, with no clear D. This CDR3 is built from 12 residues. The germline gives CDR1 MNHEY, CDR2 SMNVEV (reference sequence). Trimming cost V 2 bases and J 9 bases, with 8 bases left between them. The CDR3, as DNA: TGTGCCAGCAGTTTACTTCTAGGTGAGCAGTTCTTC. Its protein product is CASSLLLGEQFF.

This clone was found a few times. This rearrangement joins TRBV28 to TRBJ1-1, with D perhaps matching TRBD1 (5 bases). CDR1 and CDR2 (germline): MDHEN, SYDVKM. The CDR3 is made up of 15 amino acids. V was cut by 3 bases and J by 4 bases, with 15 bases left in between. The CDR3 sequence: CASSFAGWRSTEAFF. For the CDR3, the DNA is TGTGCCAGCAGTTTTGCAGGGTGGCGGAGCACTGAAGCTTTCTTT.

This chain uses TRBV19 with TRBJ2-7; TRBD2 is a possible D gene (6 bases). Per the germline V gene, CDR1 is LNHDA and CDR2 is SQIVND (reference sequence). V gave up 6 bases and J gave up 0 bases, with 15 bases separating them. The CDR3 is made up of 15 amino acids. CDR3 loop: CASRRGTAVSYEQYF. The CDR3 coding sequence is TGTGCCAGTAGGCGGGGTACAGCGGTCTCCTACGAGCAGTACTTC.

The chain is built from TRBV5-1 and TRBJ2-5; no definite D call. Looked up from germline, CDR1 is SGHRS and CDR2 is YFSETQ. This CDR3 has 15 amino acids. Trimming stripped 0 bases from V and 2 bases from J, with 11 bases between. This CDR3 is CASSLGSSPQETQYF. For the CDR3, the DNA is TGCGCCAGCAGCTTGGGGTCGAGCCCTCAAGAGACCCAGTACTTC.

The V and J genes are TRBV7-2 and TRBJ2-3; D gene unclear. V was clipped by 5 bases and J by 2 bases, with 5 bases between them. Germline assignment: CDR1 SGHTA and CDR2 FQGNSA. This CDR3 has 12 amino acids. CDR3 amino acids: CASSPFTDTQYF. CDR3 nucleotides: TGTGCCAGCAGCCCCTTCACAGATACGCAGTATTTT.

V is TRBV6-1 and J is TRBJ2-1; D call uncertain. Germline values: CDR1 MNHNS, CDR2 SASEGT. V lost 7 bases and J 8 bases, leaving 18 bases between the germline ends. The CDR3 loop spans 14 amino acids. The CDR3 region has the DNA TGTGCCAGCACGAGACCTAGGGCGGCCGATGAGCAGTTCTTC. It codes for CASTRPRAADEQFF.

The CDR3 spells CAISVGGGGETQYF. The CDR3 coding sequence is TGTGCCATCAGTGTTGGGGGAGGTGGCGAGACCCAGTACTTC. V and J are TRBV10-3 and TRBJ2-5; possible D gene TRBD2, 6 bases. Looked up from germline, CDR1 is ENHRY and CDR2 is SYGVKD. CDR3 size: 14 residues. Trimming cost V 4 bases and J 5 bases, with 14 bases left between them.

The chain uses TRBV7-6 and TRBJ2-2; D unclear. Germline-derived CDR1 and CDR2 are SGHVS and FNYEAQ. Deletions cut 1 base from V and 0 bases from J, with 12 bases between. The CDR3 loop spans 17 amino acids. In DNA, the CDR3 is TGTGCCAGCAGCTTAGGTAACAGTCCGACGAACACCGGGGAGCTGTTTTTT. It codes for CASSLGNSPTNTGELFF.

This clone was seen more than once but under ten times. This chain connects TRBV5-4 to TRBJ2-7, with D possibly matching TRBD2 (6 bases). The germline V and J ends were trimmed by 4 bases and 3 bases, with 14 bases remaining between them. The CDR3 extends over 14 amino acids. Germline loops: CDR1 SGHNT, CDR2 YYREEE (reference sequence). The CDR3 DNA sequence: TGTGCCAGCAGCATGGCGGGAAGGGACTACGAGCAGTACTTC. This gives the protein CASSMAGRDYEQYF. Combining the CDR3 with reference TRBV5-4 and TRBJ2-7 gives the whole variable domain ETGVTQSPTHLIKTRGQQVTLRCSSQSGHNTVSWYQQALGQGPQFIFQYYREEENGRGNFPPRFSGLQFPNYSSELNVNALELDDSALYLCASSMAGRDYEQYFGPGTRLTVT.

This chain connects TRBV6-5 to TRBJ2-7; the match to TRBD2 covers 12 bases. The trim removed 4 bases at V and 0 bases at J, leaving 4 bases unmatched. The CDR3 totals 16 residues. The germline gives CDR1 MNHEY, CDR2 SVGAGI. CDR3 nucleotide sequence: TGTGCCAGCAGTTTCCTAGCGGGGGGGAGCTCCTACGAGCAGTACTTC. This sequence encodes CASSFLAGGSSYEQYF.

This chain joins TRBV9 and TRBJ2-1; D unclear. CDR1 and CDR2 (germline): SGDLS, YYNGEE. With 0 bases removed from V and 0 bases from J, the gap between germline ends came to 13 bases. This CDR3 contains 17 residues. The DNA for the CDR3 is TGTGCCAGCAGCGTAGGAGGCCCCTTGAACTCCTACAATGAGCAGTTCTTC. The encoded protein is CASSVGGPLNSYNEQFF.

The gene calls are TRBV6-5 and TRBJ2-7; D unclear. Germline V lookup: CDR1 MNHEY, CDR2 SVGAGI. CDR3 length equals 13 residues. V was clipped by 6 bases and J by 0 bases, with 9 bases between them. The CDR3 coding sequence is TGTGCCAGCAGGATGGGATCCTCCTACGAGCAGTACTTC. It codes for CASRMGSSYEQYF.

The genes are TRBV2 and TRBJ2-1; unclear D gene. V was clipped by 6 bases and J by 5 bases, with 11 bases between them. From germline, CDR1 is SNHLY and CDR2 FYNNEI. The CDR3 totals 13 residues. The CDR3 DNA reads TGTGCCAGCAGGAGCATGGGGAACAATGAGCAGTTCTTC. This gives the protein CASRSMGNNEQFF. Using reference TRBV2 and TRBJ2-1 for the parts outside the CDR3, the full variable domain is EPEVTQTPSHQVTQMGQEVILRCVPISNHLYFYWYRQILGQKVEFLVSFYNNEISEKSEIFDDQFSVERPDGSNFTLKIRSTKLEDSAMYFCASRSMGNNEQFFGPGTRLTVL.

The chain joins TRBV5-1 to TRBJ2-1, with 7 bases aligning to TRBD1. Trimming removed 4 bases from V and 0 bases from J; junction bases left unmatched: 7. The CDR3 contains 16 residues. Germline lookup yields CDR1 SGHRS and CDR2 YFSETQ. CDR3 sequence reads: CASSHRQGSSYNEQFF. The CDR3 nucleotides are TGCGCCAGCAGCCATAGACAGGGCTCCTCCTACAATGAGCAGTTCTTC.

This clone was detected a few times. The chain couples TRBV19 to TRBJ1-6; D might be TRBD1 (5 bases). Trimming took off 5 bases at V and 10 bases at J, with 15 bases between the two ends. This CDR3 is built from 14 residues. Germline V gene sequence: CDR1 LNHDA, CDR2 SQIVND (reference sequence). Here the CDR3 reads CASSGWGFGSPLHF. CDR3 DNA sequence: TGTGCCAGTAGTGGGTGGGGGTTTGGCTCACCCCTCCACTTT. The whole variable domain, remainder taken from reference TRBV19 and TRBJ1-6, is DGGITQSPKYLFRKEGQNVTLSCEQNLNHDAMYWYRQDPGQGLRLIYYSQIVNDFQKGDIAEGYSVSREKKESFPLTVTSAQKNPTAFYLCASSGWGFGSPLHFGNGTRLTVT.